One sample yielded the 30 T cell receptor beta chains listed below, sequenced in a study of blood T cell repertoires in COVID-19. Sequenced by immunoSEQ multiplex PCR; TCRdb stores in-frame clones only, minus some. The sample lists tens of thousands of clones, 82% occurring once. Sequencing used peripheral blood. These receptors were obtained from a human donor in a cohort sampled during active COVID-19.

The chain uses TRBV9 and TRBJ1-5; weak D call: TRBD1 (5 bases). Deletions cut 0 bases from V and 7 bases from J, with 14 bases between. Germline V gene lookup returns CDR1 SGDLS and CDR2 YYNGEE. This CDR3 is 15 amino acids long. CDR3 in DNA: TGTGCCAGCAGCGTAGGGCAGGGTCAAGGGCAGCCCCAGCATTTT. This encodes CASSVGQGQGQPQHF.

V gene TRBV5-5 combines with J gene TRBJ2-7; TRBD2 matches at 8 bases. Germline-derived CDR1 and CDR2 are SGHKS and YYEKEE (reference sequence). The CDR3 spans 14 residues. With 0 bases clipped from V and 7 bases from J, the junction kept 6 bases outside the gene matches. CDR3 coding DNA: TGTGCCAGCAGCTTGGGTGGAGCTAGCGGGGAGCAGTACTTC. Its protein product is CASSLGGASGEQYF.

V and J are TRBV10-3 and TRBJ1-5, with D possibly matching TRBD1 (5 bases). The germline V gene encodes CDR1 ENHRY and CDR2 SYGVKD. The CDR3 has 14 residues. The V and J ends lost 10 bases and 5 bases respectively, with 18 bases between them. The CDR3 DNA reads TGTGCCACACGAAGTGTCGGGGGGGATCAGCCCCAGCATTTT. This encodes CATRSVGGDQPQHF.

V gene TRBV2 combines with J gene TRBJ1-4; the D gene is possibly TRBD1 (6 bases). CDR3 length: 13 amino acids. The germline CDR1 and CDR2 sequences are SNHLY and FYNNEI. Trimming removed 8 bases from V and 5 bases from J, with 12 bases in between. The CDR3 DNA is TGTGCCAGCTCAGGGGTTAGGAATGAAAAACTGTTTTTT. Translated: CASSGVRNEKLFF.

The chain has TRBV4-1 and TRBJ1-2; D gene unclear. The CDR3 sequence is 16 residues long. Per germline, CDR1 MGHRA and CDR2 YSYEKL. V lost 0 bases and J lost 4, with 15 bases in between. The CDR3 loop reads CASSQDSQSNFYGYTF. The CDR3 DNA sequence: TGCGCCAGCAGCCAAGATTCACAGTCTAACTTCTATGGCTACACCTTC.

This chain uses TRBV5-1 with TRBJ1-1; 7 positions agree with TRBD1. The CDR3 is 15 residues long. V lost 4 bases to trimming and J lost 4 bases; unmatched junction nucleotides: 10. Germline CDR1 and CDR2: SGHRS and YFSETQ. The CDR3 DNA sequence: TGCGCCAGCAGCCGTCTAGGGGGCAAGGGCACTGAAGCTTTCTTT. It codes for CASSRLGGKGTEAFF.

The genes are TRBV19 and TRBJ2-7; maybe TRBD2 (5 bases). Per the germline V gene, CDR1 is LNHDA and CDR2 is SQIVND (reference sequence). Deletions cut 3 bases from V and 3 bases from J, with 15 bases between. CDR3 length: 15 residues. CDR3 region: CASSIVGGSSYEQYF. CDR3 coding DNA: TGTGCCAGTAGTATCGTCGGCGGGTCCAGCTACGAGCAGTACTTC.

The chain uses TRBV7-8 and TRBJ2-1; D unresolved. Germline loops: CDR1 SGHVS, CDR2 FQNEAQ. There are 18 residues in the CDR3. Trimming took off 5 bases at V and 3 bases at J, with 23 bases between the two ends. The CDR3 nucleotides read TGTGCCAGCAGCAAATCGGAGTCCCAGCGCCCACTCTACAATGAGCAGTTCTTC. Translation gives CASSKSESQRPLYNEQFF. Full variable domain (rest looked up from reference TRBV7-8 and TRBJ2-1): GAGVSQSPRYKVAKRGQDVALRCDPISGHVSLFWYQQALGQGPEFLTYFQNEAQLDKSGLPSDRFFAERPEGSVSTLKIQRTQQEDSAVYLCASSKSESQRPLYNEQFFGPGTRLTVL.

The chain combines TRBV10-1 with TRBJ2-4, with 10 bases fitting TRBD2. CDR1 is WNHNN and CDR2 is SYGVQD in the germline V gene (reference sequence). The ends lost 1 base at V and 0 bases at J; junction bases unmatched: 9. The CDR3 is 19 amino acids. The CDR3 DNA sequence: TGCGCCAGCAGTGAGTTATGGACTAGCGGTCTACTAGCCAAAAACATTCAGTACTTC. Protein sequence: CASSELWTSGLLAKNIQYF.

This clone was counted only a few times. CDR3 in DNA: TGTGCCAGTACTACGAGGGGGCAGGACGAAAAACTGTTTTTT. Amino acids: CASTTRGQDEKLFF. The chain employs TRBV19 and TRBJ1-4; 7 bases align to TRBD1. CDR1 LNHDA and CDR2 SQIVND come from the germline V gene (reference sequence). The V segment lost 7 bases and the J segment 8 bases; nucleotides outside the gene matches: 10. The CDR3 contains 14 residues.

The V gene is TRBV5-5, the J gene TRBJ2-7; the D gene is possibly TRBD2 (7 bases). The CDR3 extends over 17 amino acids. Trimming pared 0 bases from V and 0 bases from J, leaving 16 bases between. Germline CDR1 reads SGHKS; CDR2 reads YYEKEE (reference sequence). CDR3 nucleotide sequence: TGTGCCAGCAGCTTGGCCTGGGGGGGGGCGAGCTCCTACGAGCAGTACTTC. It specifies CASSLAWGGASSYEQYF.

The chain employs TRBV5-4 and TRBJ1-6, with D uncertain. The CDR3 is 13 residues long. V was clipped by 0 bases and J by 9 bases, with 7 bases between them. Per the germline V gene, CDR1 is SGHNT and CDR2 is YYREEE (reference sequence). DNA for the CDR3: TGTGCCAGCAGCTTGGAGGGAGGTTCACCCCTCCACTTT. Amino acid sequence: CASSLEGGSPLHF.

This chain joins TRBV6-5 and TRBJ1-1; 8 bases align to TRBD1. Germline V gene sequence: CDR1 MNHEY, CDR2 SVGAGI. This CDR3 is built from 15 residues. After removal of 4 bases from V and 3 bases from J, the junction contained 7 bases not matched to a gene. The CDR3 DNA follows: TGTGCCAGCAGTTCCCGGACAGGGATCGACACTGAAGCTTTCTTT. Translation: CASSSRTGIDTEAFF.

This chain connects TRBV5-8 to TRBJ1-1; D ambiguous. The CDR3 is 13 amino acids. Germline V gives CDR1 SGHTS, CDR2 YDEGEE. V shed 2 bases and J shed 0 bases, with 5 bases lying between them. The CDR3 sequence is CASSFQMNTEAFF. In nucleotides, the CDR3 is TGTGCCAGCAGCTTTCAGATGAACACTGAAGCTTTCTTT.

The chain is built from TRBV4-2 and TRBJ1-1; D is undetermined. CDR3 length: 16 amino acids. Deletions cut 3 bases from V and 0 bases from J, with 14 bases between. Germline V gives CDR1 LGHNA, CDR2 YNFKEQ. CDR3 protein: CASSHPSEGLNTEAFF. In nucleotides, the CDR3 is TGTGCCAGCAGCCATCCGTCGGAGGGATTGAACACTGAAGCTTTCTTT.

The rearrangement uses TRBV12-3 or TRBV12-4 and TRBJ2-7; 12 positions agree with TRBD2. The CDR3 loop spans 12 amino acids. Trimming removed 5 bases from V and 9 bases from J; junction bases left unmatched: 2. CDR3 bases: TGTGCCAGCAGTCCGACTAGCGGGGGGCAGTACTTC. It yields the protein CASSPTSGGQYF.

The genes are TRBV7-8 and TRBJ2-3, with D unclear. The CDR3 contains 13 residues. Germline V gene sequence: CDR1 SGHVS, CDR2 FQNEAQ. The germline V and J ends were trimmed by 1 base and 3 bases, with 5 bases remaining between them. CDR3 residues: CASSLGGTDTQYF. The CDR3 coding sequence is TGTGCCAGCAGCTTAGGAGGAACAGATACGCAGTATTTT.

This clone was counted only a few times. The chain carries TRBV7-2 and TRBJ2-2; TRBD1 is a possible D gene (6 bases). Deletions cut 5 bases from V and 13 bases from J, with 14 bases between. Germline lookup yields CDR1 SGHTA and CDR2 FQGNSA. The CDR3 covers 12 residues. The CDR3 region is CASSQDSFRLFF. The CDR3, as DNA: TGTGCCAGCAGCCAGGACAGTTTTCGGCTGTTTTTT.

This chain connects TRBV7-8 to TRBJ1-6; a weak D match, TRBD1 (5 bases). V lost 1 base, J lost 13 bases, and 17 bases lay in between. This CDR3 has 15 amino acids. CDR1 and CDR2 from the germline V gene are SGHVS and FQNEAQ. CDR3 residues: CASSLDRRASVPLHF. CDR3 DNA sequence: TGTGCCAGCAGCTTAGATCGCAGGGCCTCTGTTCCCCTCCACTTT.

This clone has a single count. V is TRBV6-5 and J is TRBJ1-2; 9 bases match TRBD1. Trimming cost V 4 bases and J 5 bases; bases outside gene matches: 8. The CDR3 contains 15 residues. Germline V lookup: CDR1 MNHEY, CDR2 SVGAGI. Here the CDR3 DNA reads TGTGCCAGCAGTTTTTCGGGACAGGGAGGTTATGGCTACACCTTC. This gives the protein CASSFSGQGGYGYTF.

The V gene is TRBV2, the J gene TRBJ2-5, with 11 nucleotides matching TRBD2. The CDR3 consists of 16 residues. The trim removed 6 bases at V and 0 bases at J, leaving 6 bases unmatched. CDR1 and CDR2 from the germline V gene are SNHLY and FYNNEI. CDR3 coding DNA: TGTGCCAGCAGGGGACTAGCGGCATGGTACCAAGAGACCCAGTACTTC. Translated, it gives CASRGLAAWYQETQYF.

This rearrangement joins TRBV9 to TRBJ2-7; possibly TRBD2 for D (6 bases). Trimming removed 4 bases at V and 6 bases at J, with 14 bases between. The CDR3 runs to 13 residues. Germline V CDR1 and CDR2: SGDLS, YYNGEE. DNA for the CDR3: TGTGCCAGCAGCCCCGGCGGGACCCGCGAGCAGTACTTC. Protein sequence: CASSPGGTREQYF.

The sample holds a few counts of this clone. J is TRBJ2-2 and V is TRBV19; 12 bases line up with TRBD2. This CDR3 is built from 16 residues. Trimming took 6 bases from V and 5 from J; bases not matched to a gene: 7. Germline CDR1 and CDR2: LNHDA and SQIVND (reference sequence). The CDR3 bases are TGTGCCAGTAGCCGAACTAGCGGGGGGTTTACCGGGGAGCTGTTTTTT. Its protein is CASSRTSGGFTGELFF.

J is TRBJ1-3 and V is TRBV7-9, with a weak D call TRBD1 (6 bases). Trimming shortened V by 5 bases and J by 2 bases, and 10 bases separated the two germline ends. The germline V gene has CDR1 SEHNR and CDR2 FQNEAQ (reference sequence). This CDR3 has 14 residues. For the CDR3, the DNA is TGTGCCAGCAGCAGGGGGGCGCCTGGAAACACCATATATTTT. Amino acid sequence: CASSRGAPGNTIYF.

The J gene is TRBJ1-3, the V gene TRBV6-5; TRBD1 agrees at 9 bases. The CDR3 totals 15 residues. Unmatched junction bases numbered 9, after V lost 8 bases and J lost 4 bases. In germline, CDR1 is MNHEY, CDR2 SVGAGI. The CDR3 nucleotides are TGTGCCAGCCGCACAGAGGACAGGGGAGGAAACACCATATATTTT. As protein: CASRTEDRGGNTIYF.

Comment on this clone: At one end the junction does not follow the germline gene, possibly because of a read error. The chain links TRBV12-3 or TRBV12-4 to TRBJ1-1; 9 bases fit TRBD1. This CDR3 region has 13 residues. The CDR3 region is CASSGTGNTETFF. The CDR3 coding sequence is TGTGCCAGCAGCGGGACAGGGAACACTGAAACTTTCTTT.

The chain joins TRBV21-1 to TRBJ1-2; the table's D call of TRBD1 was not tested on the DNA. TRBV21-1 is annotated as a pseudogene. The CDR3 has 17 residues. CDR3 bases: TGTGCCAGCAGCAAAGCAACACTAGGGACAGGTAGGTTAGGCTACACCTTC. This translates into CASSKATLGTGRLGYTF.

The J gene is TRBJ1-2, the V gene TRBV29-1; D is possibly TRBD1 (6 bases). The CDR3 runs 15 residues. Between the trimmed V and J ends, which lost 3 bases and 2 bases, there was a span of 16 bases. Germline V lookup: CDR1 SQVTM, CDR2 ANQGSEA. The CDR3 is CSVEKGDPENYGYTF. The CDR3 DNA reads TGCAGCGTTGAGAAGGGGGATCCTGAGAACTATGGCTACACCTTC.

The rearrangement links TRBV2 to TRBJ1-3; TRBD1 aligns across 7 bases. From germline, CDR1 is SNHLY and CDR2 FYNNEI. The trim removed 6 bases at V and 2 bases at J, leaving 4 bases unmatched. The CDR3 has 14 residues. The CDR3 DNA is TGTGCCAGCAGGCAAACAGGGGCTGGAAACACCATATATTTT. This encodes CASRQTGAGNTIYF.

The rearrangement joins TRBV5-6 to TRBJ2-3; the D gene is possibly TRBD2 (5 bases). The CDR3 is 16 residues long. Germline values: CDR1 SGHDT, CDR2 YYEEEE. The V gene lost 0 bases and the J gene lost 1 base, with 12 bases spanning the gap. This CDR3 reads CASSLGFSGGTDTQYF. Written as DNA, the CDR3 is TGTGCCAGCAGCTTGGGTTTCTCCGGGGGCACAGATACGCAGTATTTT.